Below are 8 T cell receptor beta chains sequenced from a single sample in a study of tissue T cells after allogeneic stem cell transplantation. Profiled with immunoSEQ multiplex PCR; TCRdb holds only in-frame clones, not every one. Here the sample spans 8,500 to 10,000 clones, roughly 34% being singletons. Time point noted: mouse harvest day 14 after allogeneic transplant. Mouse grafts combined 10^7 T-cell-depleted bone marrow cells with 10^6 splenic CD5+ T cells. Specimen: skin. These receptors were obtained from a female BALB/c mouse given C57BL/6 T cells with graft-versus-host disease after an allogeneic hematopoietic cell transplant.

Turning to this clone: All gene names here are mouse names. The observed sequence ends 1 residue before the CDR3 terminus, with the missing tail filled in from the germline J gene. The sample holds other DNA sequences that translate to the same CDR3. The chain links TRBV26 to TRBJ2-2; TRBD1 agrees at 9 bases. This CDR3 contains 15 residues. Germline CDR1 reads KGHPV; CDR2 reads FQNQEV (reference sequence). The V gene end was trimmed by 3 bases and the J gene end by 2 bases; junction bases not matched to a gene: 1. CDR3 bases read: TGTGCCAGCAGTCTCGGGACAGGGAACACCGGGCAGCTCTAC. Translation gives CASSLGTGNTGQLY. The entire CDR3 protein is CASSLGTGNTGQLYF. Full variable domain (rest looked up from reference TRBV26 and TRBJ2-2): NSKVIQTPRYLVKGQGQKAKMRCIPEKGHPVVFWYQQNKNNEFKFLINFQNQEVLQQIDMTEKRFSAECPSNSPCSLEIQSSEAGDSALYLCASSLGTGNTGQLYFGEGSKLTVL.

Regarding this clone: Gene names follow the mouse nomenclature. The CDR3 goes on 1 residue after the read ends, and that part is filled in from the germline J gene. The V and J genes are TRBV26 and TRBJ2-7, with 9 bases identical to TRBD2. The junction had 3 bases not matched to a gene; V was cut back by 4 bases and J by 2 bases. Per germline, CDR1 KGHPV and CDR2 FQNQEV (reference sequence). The CDR3 has 14 residues. The CDR3 bases that were read are TGTGCCAGCAGTCGGGGACTGGGAGCCTATGAACAGTAC. As protein: CASSRGLGAYEQY. The complete CDR3 protein is CASSRGLGAYEQYF. Full variable domain (outside the CDR3, taken from reference TRBV26 and TRBJ2-7): NSKVIQTPRYLVKGQGQKAKMRCIPEKGHPVVFWYQQNKNNEFKFLINFQNQEVLQQIDMTEKRFSAECPSNSPCSLEIQSSEAGDSALYLCASSRGLGAYEQYFGPGTRLTVL.

This clone was observed a handful of times. The genes and germline here are from mouse. Sequencing ends 1 residue short of the CDR3 end; the germline J gene provides the rest. The J gene is TRBJ2-3, the V gene TRBV12-2, with a tentative D call TRBD2 (6 bases). Germline CDR1 and CDR2: SGHLS and HYDKME. This CDR3 has 15 residues. Trimming took 0 bases from V and 1 from J, leaving 10 bases between them. This CDR3 reads CASSLELGRAETLYF. CDR3 DNA (partial): TGTGCCAGCTCTCTCGAACTGGGTCGTGCAGAAACGCTGTAT. Filled out from reference TRBV12-2 and TRBJ2-3, the complete variable domain reads NSGVVQSPRYIIKGKGERSILKCIPISGHLSVAWYQQTQGQELKFFIQHYDKMERDKGNLPSRFSVQQFDDYHSEMNMSALELEDSAVYFCASSLELGRAETLYFGSGTRLTVL.

Note on this clone: Genes here carry mouse names. The read halts 1 residue ahead of the CDR3 end, with the missing end drawn from the germline J gene. This chain links TRBV26 with TRBJ2-2, with 7 bases aligning to TRBD2. CDR1 is KGHPV, CDR2 FQNQEV, per germline (reference sequence). The V gene end was trimmed by 6 bases and the J gene end by 4 bases; junction bases not matched to a gene: 5. This CDR3 has 14 amino acids. This CDR3 is CASSPTGFTGQLYF. The CDR3 bases that were read are TGTGCCAGCAGCCCGACTGGGTTCACCGGGCAGCTCTAC.

This clone is judged large. Any gene name here is a mouse gene name. Read sequence stops 1 residue before the CDR3 end, and the germline J gene provides the missing end. This chain connects TRBV1 to TRBJ1-1; TRBD1 aligns across 7 bases. The V gene end was trimmed by 7 bases and the J gene end by 1 base; junction bases not matched to a gene: 6. Germline assignment: CDR1 NSQYPW and CDR2 LRSPGD (reference sequence). The CDR3 sequence is 14 residues long. CDR3 bases read: TGCACCTGCATGTCCCGGGACAGGAACACAGAAGTCTTC. As protein: CTCMSRDRNTEVF. In full, the CDR3 is CTCMSRDRNTEVFF.

Comments on this clone: Genes and germline are mouse. The read is 1 residue too short to cover the CDR3 end, so that end is filled in from the germline J gene. V and J are TRBV26 and TRBJ1-6; TRBD1 matches at 10 bases. TRBJ1-6 is flagged as an ORF with uncertain function. Per the germline V gene, CDR1 is KGHPV and CDR2 is FQNQEV (reference sequence). Trimming removed 2 bases from V and 6 bases from J; junction bases left unmatched: 1. The CDR3 loop spans 15 amino acids. The DNA read from the CDR3 is TGTGCCAGCAGTCTGGGGACAGGGGTTAATTCGCCCCTCTAC. This sequence encodes CASSLGTGVNSPLY. The whole CDR3 region reads CASSLGTGVNSPLYF.

For this clone: Genes here carry mouse names. Read coverage stops 1 residue before the CDR3 terminus; the germline J gene supplies the remainder. The V and J genes are TRBV19 and TRBJ2-2; either TRBD1 or TRBD2 may fit D (5 bases each). The V gene's germline CDR1 is FNHDT and CDR2 SITEND (reference sequence). There are 14 residues in the CDR3. V was shortened by 4 bases and J by 3 bases, with 10 bases between the two germline ends. CDR3 sequence reads: CASSERGYTGQLYF. The CDR3 DNA, read in part, is TGTGCCAGCAGTGAGAGGGGCTACACCGGGCAGCTCTAC.

Worth noting for this clone: Gene labels here are mouse ones. With the read ending 1 residue before the CDR3 end, the germline J gene is used to fill in that end. V is TRBV26 and J is TRBJ2-5; 9 nucleotides line up with TRBD2. Germline-derived CDR1 and CDR2 are KGHPV and FQNQEV (reference sequence). The CDR3 is 14 amino acids. Unmatched junction bases numbered 3, after V lost 3 bases and J lost 5 bases. The covered CDR3 bases are TGTGCCAGCAGTCTACAACTGGGGGGAGACACCCAGTAC. Protein: CASSLQLGGDTQY. The entire CDR3 sequence reads CASSLQLGGDTQYF.